Listed here are 5 T cell receptor beta chains from one sample, sequenced in a study of CD8+CD57+ T cells in acquired aplastic anemia. TCR beta VDJ and CDR3 profiles were obtained from a genomic DNA template. One entry per CDR3 protein, called by TCRdb with MiXCR from the reads. The repertoire holds some 200,000 distinct CDR3 sequences, around 60% seen once, with 25% to 30% in the top ten. The sample taken for sequencing was sorted CD4+, CD8+, or CD8+CD57+ T cells (not recorded which) from PBMCs. These receptors were obtained from a human donor in good health.

The chain recombines TRBV3-1 with TRBJ1-1; D is possibly TRBD1 (6 bases). The CDR3 loop spans 12 amino acids. V lost 3 bases and J 10 bases, leaving 12 bases between the germline ends. Germline CDR1 and CDR2: LGHDT and YNNKEL (reference sequence). CDR3 residues: CASSHTRQVAFF. The DNA for the CDR3 is TGTGCCAGCAGCCACACCCGACAGGTAGCTTTCTTT.

The chain carries TRBV7-6 and TRBJ2-7, with TRBD2 identical over 9 bases. Germline CDR1 and CDR2: SGHVS and FNYEAQ. V dropped 0 bases and J dropped 7; count of bases not matched to a gene: 7. The CDR3 extends over 15 amino acids. CDR3 sequence: CASSLAAGGRGEQYF. The CDR3 coding sequence is TGTGCCAGCAGCTTAGCGGCGGGGGGGCGGGGAGAGCAGTACTTC.

The gene calls are TRBV7-9 and TRBJ2-7; 9 bases align to TRBD1. Germline V gene sequence: CDR1 SEHNR, CDR2 FQNEAQ (reference sequence). V shed 1 base and J 3 bases; nucleotides not matched to a gene: 4. The CDR3 totals 15 residues. The CDR3 protein is CASSLEGDRVYEQYF. The DNA of the CDR3 is TGTGCCAGCAGCTTAGAGGGGGACAGGGTCTACGAGCAGTACTTC.

This clonotype was found many times. This chain uses TRBV7-3 with TRBJ2-7; 7 positions agree with TRBD2. The ends lost 2 bases at V and 5 bases at J; junction bases unmatched: 6. Germline assignment: CDR1 SGHTA and CDR2 FQGTGA. CDR3 size: 14 residues. The CDR3 loop reads CASSLAASGHEQYF. As DNA, the CDR3 is TGTGCCAGCAGCTTAGCGGCTAGCGGCCACGAGCAGTACTTC. The full variable domain, with the rest looked up from reference TRBV7-3 and TRBJ2-7, is GAGVSQTPSNKVTEKGKYVELRCDPISGHTALYWYRQSLGQGPEFLIYFQGTGAADDSGLPNDRFFAVRPEGSVSTLKIQRTERGDSAVYLCASSLAASGHEQYFGPGTRLTVT.

V gene TRBV7-2 combines with J gene TRBJ2-2; no reliable D call. CDR3 length: 15 amino acids. Trimming removed 5 bases at V and 5 bases at J, with 15 bases between. Looked up from germline, CDR1 is SGHTA and CDR2 is FQGNSA. CDR3 in amino acids: CASSRARGGTGELFF. The CDR3 DNA reads TGTGCCAGCAGCCGAGCCCGTGGTGGGACCGGGGAGCTGTTTTTT.